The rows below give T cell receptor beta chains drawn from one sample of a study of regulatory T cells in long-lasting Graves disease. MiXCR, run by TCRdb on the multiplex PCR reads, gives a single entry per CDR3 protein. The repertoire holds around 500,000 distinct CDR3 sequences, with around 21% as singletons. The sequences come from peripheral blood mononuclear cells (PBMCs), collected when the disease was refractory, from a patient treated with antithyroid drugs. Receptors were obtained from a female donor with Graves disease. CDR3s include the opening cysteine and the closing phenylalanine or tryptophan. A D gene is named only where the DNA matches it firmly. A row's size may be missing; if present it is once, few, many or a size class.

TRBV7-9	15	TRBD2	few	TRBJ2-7	CASSPALAGGYEQYF	TGTGCCAGCAGCCCAGCATTAGCGGGAGGCTACGAGCAGTACTTC
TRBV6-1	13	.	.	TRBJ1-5	CASRWGLGQPQHF	TGTGCCAGCAGATGGGGCTTAGGGCAGCCCCAGCATTTT
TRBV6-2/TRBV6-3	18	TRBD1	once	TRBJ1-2	CASRLTGTGGAQDYGYTF	TGTGCCAGCAGGCTGACCGGGACAGGGGGCGCTCAGGACTATGGCTACACCTTC
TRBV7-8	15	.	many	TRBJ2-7	CASSSGEGLPLEQYF	TGTGCCAGCAGCTCGGGCGAAGGACTCCCTTTGGAGCAGTACTTC
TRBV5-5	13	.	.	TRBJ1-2	CASSYRPVYGYTF	TGTGCCAGCAGCTACCGTCCTGTCTATGGCTACACCTTC
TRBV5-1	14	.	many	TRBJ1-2	CASSFAGTIYGYTF	TGCGCCAGCAGCTTCGCCGGGACTATCTATGGCTACACCTTC
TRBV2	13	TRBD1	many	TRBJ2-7	CASLSGGNYEQYF	TGTGCCAGCTTATCAGGGGGCAACTACGAGCAGTACTTC
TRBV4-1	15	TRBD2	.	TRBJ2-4	CASSYSGRFGDIQYF	TGCGCCAGCAGCTATAGCGGGAGGTTCGGAGACATTCAGTACTTC
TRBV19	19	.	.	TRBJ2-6	CASTQLVRGRGSGANVLTF	TGTGCCAGTACCCAACTCGTACGGGGGCGGGGTTCTGGGGCCAACGTCCTGACTTTC
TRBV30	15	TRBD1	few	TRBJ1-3	CACPRQGAPGNTIYF	TGTGCCTGCCCCAGACAGGGGGCGCCGGGAAACACCATATATTTT
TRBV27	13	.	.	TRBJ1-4	CASRGQNNEKLFF	TGTGCCAGCAGGGGGCAGAATAATGAAAAACTGTTTTTT
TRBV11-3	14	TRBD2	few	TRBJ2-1	CASSGAGVYNEQFF	TGTGCCAGCAGCGGAGCGGGAGTCTACAATGAGCAGTTCTTC
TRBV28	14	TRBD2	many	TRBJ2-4	CASKGGSGGNIQYF	TGTGCCAGCAAAGGGGGGAGCGGGGGAAACATTCAGTACTTC
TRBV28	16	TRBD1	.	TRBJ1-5	CASSRGPQGWNQPQHF	TGTGCCAGCAGCCGGGGGCCACAGGGGTGGAATCAGCCCCAGCATTTT
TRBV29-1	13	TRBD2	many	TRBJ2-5	CSVAPGGGETQYF	TGCAGCGTTGCCCCGGGGGGAGGAGAGACCCAGTACTTC
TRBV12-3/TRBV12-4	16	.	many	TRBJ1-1	CASSLSLWSVITEAFF	TGTGCCAGCAGTTTAAGTCTTTGGAGTGTGATCACTGAAGCTTTCTTT
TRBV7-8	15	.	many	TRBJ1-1	CASSLTSGPYTKAFF	TGTGCCAGCAGCTTAACATCCGGGCCCTACACTAAAGCTTTCTTT
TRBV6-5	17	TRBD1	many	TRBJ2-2	CASSFPRDRGNTGELFF	TGTGCCAGCAGTTTCCCCCGGGACAGGGGGAACACCGGGGAGCTGTTTTTT
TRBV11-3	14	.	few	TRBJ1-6	CASSPRASGSPLHF	TGTGCCAGCAGTCCTCGGGCCTCCGGTTCACCCCTCCACTTT
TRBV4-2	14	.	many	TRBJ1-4	CASSQGYGNEKLFF	TGTGCCAGCAGCCAAGGTTACGGGAATGAAAAACTGTTTTTT
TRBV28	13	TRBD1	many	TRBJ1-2	CASSSDRNYGYTF	TGTGCCAGCAGCTCGGACAGGAACTATGGCTACACCTTC
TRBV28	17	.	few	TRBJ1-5	CASSPIGQASSNQPQHF	TGTGCCAGCAGCCCTATCGGCCAGGCCTCGAGCAATCAGCCCCAGCATTTT